The clone carrying this TCR beta chain came up a few times. This entry belongs to a study of human T cells and chemical hapten exposure. Study-level background: The scalp of each patient received a weekly diphenylcyclopropenone dose for the full roughly 24-week study.

Losses at the gene ends were 4 bases for V and 1 base for J; bases not matched to a gene: 13. The CDR3 has 17 amino acids. The germline V gene has CDR1 MNHEY and CDR2 SMNVEV (reference sequence). Sample time point: pre-sensitization, week 0. Specified treatment: therapeutic diphenylcyclopropenone sensitization with weekly scalp DPC. Non-pregnant alopecia patients aged 18 to 70, suitable for DPC therapy. In TCRdb, the RACE reads were re-called with MiXCR into one record per CDR3 protein. The table lists approximately 370,000 distinct CDR3 sequences, around 5.5% of them singletons, with about 8.7% in the top ten.

This clonotype was obtained from a woman aged 18-29 years with alopecia areata. Some clones in this sample may be carry-over from other donors' samples. The chain uses TRBV27 and TRBJ2-7, with 7 bases matching TRBD1. The specimen comprised whole blood, sampled in connection with sensitization to the hapten diphenylcyclopropenone (DPC). CDR3 sequence reads: CASSSRTGTRPSYEQYF. The CDR3 DNA is TGTGCCAGCAGTTCCCGGACAGGCACGAGACCTTCCTACGAGCAGTACTTC.